This T cell receptor (beta chain) is drawn from a study of T cell responses to AZD1222 COVID-19 vaccine. General study results and limits: Researchers took repertoire samples only after the peak T cell response had come.

Assay: immunoSEQ multiplex PCR; the TCRdb copy retains only in-frame clones and omits some. The data hold more than 150,000 clones, with 85% to 95% observed a single time. With respect to this clone: Its antigen remains unidentified.

Germline loops: CDR1 SGHVS, CDR2 FQNEAQ. Trimming pared 5 bases from V and 3 bases from J, leaving 14 bases between. The CDR3 extends over 14 amino acids. Source: peripheral blood, taken on day 0 of AZD1222 vaccination. The receptor was isolated from an adult in good health. The rearrangement links TRBV7-8 to TRBJ2-7, with a weak D call TRBD2 (6 bases). This CDR3 is CASSLSGTYYEQYF. For the CDR3, the DNA is TGTGCCAGCAGCCTTAGCGGTACATACTACGAGCAGTACTTC.